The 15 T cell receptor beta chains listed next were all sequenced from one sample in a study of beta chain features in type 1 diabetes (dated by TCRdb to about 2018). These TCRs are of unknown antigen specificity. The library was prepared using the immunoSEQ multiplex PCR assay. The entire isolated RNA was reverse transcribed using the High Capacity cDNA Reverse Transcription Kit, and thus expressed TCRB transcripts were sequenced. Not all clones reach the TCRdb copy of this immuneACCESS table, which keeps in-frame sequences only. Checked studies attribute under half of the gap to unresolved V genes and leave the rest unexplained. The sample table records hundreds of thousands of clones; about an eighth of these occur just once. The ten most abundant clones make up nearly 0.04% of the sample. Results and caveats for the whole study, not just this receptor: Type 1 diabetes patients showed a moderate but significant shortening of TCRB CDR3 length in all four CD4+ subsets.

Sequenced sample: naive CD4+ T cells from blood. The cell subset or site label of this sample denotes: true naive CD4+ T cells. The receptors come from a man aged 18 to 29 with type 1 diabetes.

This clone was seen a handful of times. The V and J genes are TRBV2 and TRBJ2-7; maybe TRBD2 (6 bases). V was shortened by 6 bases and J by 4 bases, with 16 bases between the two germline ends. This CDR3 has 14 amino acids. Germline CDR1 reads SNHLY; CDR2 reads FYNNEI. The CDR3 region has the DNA TGTGCCAGCAGCTCGACAAGGAGGGGTTACGAGCAGTACTTC. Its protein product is CASSSTRRGYEQYF.

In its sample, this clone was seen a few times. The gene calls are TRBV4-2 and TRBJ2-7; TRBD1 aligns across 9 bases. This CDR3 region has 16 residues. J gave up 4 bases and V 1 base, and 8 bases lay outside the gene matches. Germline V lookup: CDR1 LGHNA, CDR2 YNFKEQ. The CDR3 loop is CASSQVDRGESYEQYF. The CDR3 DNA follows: TGTGCCAGCAGCCAAGTAGACAGGGGGGAAAGTTACGAGCAGTACTTC.

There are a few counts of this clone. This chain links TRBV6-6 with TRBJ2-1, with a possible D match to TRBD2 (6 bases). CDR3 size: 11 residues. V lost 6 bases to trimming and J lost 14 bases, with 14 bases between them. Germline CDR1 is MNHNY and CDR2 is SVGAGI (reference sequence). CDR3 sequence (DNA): TGTGCCAGCAGCTCGGGCGGGAATAAGTTCTTC. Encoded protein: CASSSGGNKFF.

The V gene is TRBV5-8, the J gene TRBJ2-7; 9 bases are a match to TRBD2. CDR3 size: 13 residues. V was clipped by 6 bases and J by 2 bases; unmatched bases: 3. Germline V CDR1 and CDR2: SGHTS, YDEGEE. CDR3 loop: CASKREAPYEQYF. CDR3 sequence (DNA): TGTGCCAGCAAGCGGGAGGCCCCCTACGAGCAGTACTTC.

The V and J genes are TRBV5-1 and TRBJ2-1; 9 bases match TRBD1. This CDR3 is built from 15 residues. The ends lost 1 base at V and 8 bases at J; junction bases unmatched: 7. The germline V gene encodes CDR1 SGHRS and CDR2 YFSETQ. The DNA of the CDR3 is TGCGCCAGCAGCTTGACACAGGGGGCATCGGATGAGCAGTTCTTC. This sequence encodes CASSLTQGASDEQFF.

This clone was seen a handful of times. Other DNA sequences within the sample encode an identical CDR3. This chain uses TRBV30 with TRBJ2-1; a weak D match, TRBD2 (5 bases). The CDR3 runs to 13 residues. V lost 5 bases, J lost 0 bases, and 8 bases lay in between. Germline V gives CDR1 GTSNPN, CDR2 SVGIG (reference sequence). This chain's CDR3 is CAWEGSSYNEQFF. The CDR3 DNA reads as TGTGCCTGGGAGGGAAGCTCCTACAATGAGCAGTTCTTC.

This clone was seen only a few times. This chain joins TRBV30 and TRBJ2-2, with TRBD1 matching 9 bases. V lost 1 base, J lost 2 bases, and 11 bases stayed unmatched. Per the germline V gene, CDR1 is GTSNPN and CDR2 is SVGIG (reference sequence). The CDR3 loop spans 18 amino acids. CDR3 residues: CAWSGTQGAVGNTGELFF. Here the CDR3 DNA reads TGTGCCTGGAGTGGTACACAGGGGGCAGTCGGAAACACCGGGGAGCTGTTTTTT. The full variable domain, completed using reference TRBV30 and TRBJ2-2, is SQTIHQWPATLVQPVGSPLSLECTVEGTSNPNLYWYRQAAGRGLQLLFYSVGIGQISSEVPQNLSASRPQDRQFILSSKKLLLSDSGFYLCAWSGTQGAVGNTGELFFGEGSRLTVL.

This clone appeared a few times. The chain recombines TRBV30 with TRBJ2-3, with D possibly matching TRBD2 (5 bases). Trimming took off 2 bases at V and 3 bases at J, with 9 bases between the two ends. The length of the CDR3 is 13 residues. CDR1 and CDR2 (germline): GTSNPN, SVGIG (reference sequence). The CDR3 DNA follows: TGTGCCTGGAGTAGCGGCGGAACAGATACGCAGTATTTT. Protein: CAWSSGGTDTQYF.

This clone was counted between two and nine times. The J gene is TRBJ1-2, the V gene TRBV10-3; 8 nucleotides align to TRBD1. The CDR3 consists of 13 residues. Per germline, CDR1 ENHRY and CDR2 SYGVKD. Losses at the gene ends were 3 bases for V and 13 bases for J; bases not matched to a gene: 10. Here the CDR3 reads CAISDQDRVGSTF. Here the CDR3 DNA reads TGTGCCATCAGTGATCAGGACAGGGTGGGTTCCACCTTC.

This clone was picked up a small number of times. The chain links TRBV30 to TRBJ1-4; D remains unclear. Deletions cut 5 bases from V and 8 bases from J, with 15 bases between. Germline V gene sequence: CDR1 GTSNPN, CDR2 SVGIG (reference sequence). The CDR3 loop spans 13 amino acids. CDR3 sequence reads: CAWAGQVREKLFF. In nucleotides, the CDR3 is TGTGCCTGGGCAGGTCAAGTAAGAGAAAAACTGTTTTTT. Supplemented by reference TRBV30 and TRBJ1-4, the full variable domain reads SQTIHQWPATLVQPVGSPLSLECTVEGTSNPNLYWYRQAAGRGLQLLFYSVGIGQISSEVPQNLSASRPQDRQFILSSKKLLLSDSGFYLCAWAGQVREKLFFGSGTQLSVL.

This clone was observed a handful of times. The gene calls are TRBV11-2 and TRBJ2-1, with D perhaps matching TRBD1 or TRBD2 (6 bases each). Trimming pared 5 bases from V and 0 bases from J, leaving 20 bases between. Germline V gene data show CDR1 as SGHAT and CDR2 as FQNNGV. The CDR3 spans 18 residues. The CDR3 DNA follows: TGTGCCAGCAGCACGCTACAGGGAGGCGCTGACTCCTACAATGAGCAGTTCTTC. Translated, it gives CASSTLQGGADSYNEQFF.

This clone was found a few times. DNA for the CDR3: TGTGCCAGCAGCTCCGGGACTAGCGGGAACGGGGAGCTGTTTTTT. This sequence encodes CASSSGTSGNGELFF. The rearrangement links TRBV5-4 to TRBJ2-2; 13 positions agree with TRBD2. The CDR3 sequence is 15 residues long. With V trimmed by 3 bases and J by 7 bases, 3 bases remained unmatched. CDR1 and CDR2 (germline): SGHNT, YYREEE (reference sequence).

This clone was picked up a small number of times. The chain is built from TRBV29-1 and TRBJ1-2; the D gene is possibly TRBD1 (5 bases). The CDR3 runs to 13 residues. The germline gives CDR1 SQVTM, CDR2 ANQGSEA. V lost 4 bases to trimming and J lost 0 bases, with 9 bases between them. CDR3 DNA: TGCAGCGTTGTCCAGGGAACTAACTATGGCTACACCTTC. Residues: CSVVQGTNYGYTF.

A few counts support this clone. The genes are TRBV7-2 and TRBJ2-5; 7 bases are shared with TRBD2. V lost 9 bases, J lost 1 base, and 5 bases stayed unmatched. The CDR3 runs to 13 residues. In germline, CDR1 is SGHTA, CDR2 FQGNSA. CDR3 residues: CASQAGLQETQYF. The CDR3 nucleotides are TGTGCCAGTCAAGCGGGACTCCAAGAGACCCAGTACTTC.

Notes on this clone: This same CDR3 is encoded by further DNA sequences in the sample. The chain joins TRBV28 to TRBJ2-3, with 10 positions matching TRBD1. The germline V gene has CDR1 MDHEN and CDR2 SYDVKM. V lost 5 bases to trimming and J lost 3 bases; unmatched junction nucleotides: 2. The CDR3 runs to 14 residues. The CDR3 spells CASSPGQGTDTQYF. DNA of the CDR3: TGTGCCAGCAGTCCGGGACAGGGGACAGATACGCAGTATTTT.